The 30 T cell receptor beta chains below were found in one sample sequenced in a study of blood T cell repertoires in COVID-19. Measured with immunoSEQ multiplex PCR; TCRdb has only the in-frame clones, and not every one. The table records about 230,000 clones, roughly 90% of them present only once. The sample consisted of peripheral blood. These receptors all come from a woman aged 55-75 years with acute or convalescent COVID-19.

This clone was counted a single time. The chain combines TRBV4-1 with TRBJ2-1; 13 bases are a match to TRBD2. CDR3 size: 19 residues. The germline V gene has CDR1 MGHRA and CDR2 YSYEKL. V lost 0 bases and J lost 2; bases outside the gene matches: 7. The CDR3 coding sequence is TGCGCCAGCAGCCAAGATAATATTGGACTAGCGGGGGCCTACAATGAGCAGTTCTTC. Encoded protein: CASSQDNIGLAGAYNEQFF.

V is TRBV7-2 and J is TRBJ1-1, with D unclear. Germline V CDR1 and CDR2: SGHTA, FQGNSA. The V end lost 5 bases, the J end lost 0 bases, and 13 bases lay between the germline ends. CDR3 size: 15 residues. The CDR3: CASSPMEGMNTEAFF. Written as DNA, the CDR3 is TGTGCCAGCAGCCCAATGGAGGGCATGAACACTGAAGCTTTCTTT.

Regarding this clone: This sample includes further DNA sequences coding for the same CDR3. CDR3 loop: CASSPDRGRNTEAFF. The CDR3 bases are TGTGCCAGCTCACCGGACAGGGGACGGAACACTGAAGCTTTCTTT. The V call is TRBV18, the J call TRBJ1-1; TRBD1 agrees at 9 bases. Germline V gives CDR1 KGHSH, CDR2 LQKENI. This CDR3 is built from 15 residues. V trimming: 3 bases; J trimming: 1 base; junction bases outside the gene matches: 3.

This clone was found a few times. The chain links TRBV30 to TRBJ1-2, with D possibly being TRBD1 (6 bases). The CDR3 loop spans 12 amino acids. Germline-derived CDR1 and CDR2 are GTSNPN and SVGIG (reference sequence). The V end lost 5 bases, the J end lost 5 bases, and 12 bases lay between the germline ends. CDR3: CAWAGAPYGYTF. The CDR3 DNA is TGTGCCTGGGCAGGGGCCCCGTATGGCTACACCTTC.

A note on this clone: One end of the junction is discordant with germline, which a read error may explain. V gene TRBV7-2 combines with J gene TRBJ1-1; TRBD1 matches 9 bases. The V gene's germline CDR1 is SGHTA and CDR2 FQGNSA. The CDR3 has 14 amino acids. The CDR3 DNA reads as TGTGCCAGCAGCGTGACCGGGACAGGGAGGGCCTTAATCTTT. Translation: CASSVTGTGRALIF.

The rearrangement joins TRBV4-2 to TRBJ1-4; D is unresolved. This CDR3 is built from 16 residues. CDR1 is LGHNA, CDR2 YNFKEQ, per germline. Trimming took off 1 base at V and 4 bases at J, with 13 bases between the two ends. CDR3 nucleotide sequence: TGTGCCAGCAGCCAAGCCCGGGGAGTGGGTAATGAAAAACTGTTTTTT. Amino acids: CASSQARGVGNEKLFF.

The gene calls are TRBV7-8 and TRBJ2-2; D is possibly TRBD1 (6 bases). The CDR3 is made up of 15 amino acids. Germline CDR1 is SGHVS and CDR2 is FQNEAQ. V was clipped by 5 bases and J by 9 bases, with 19 bases between them. The CDR3 DNA follows: TGTGCCAGCAGCATAGTCTGGGACACACACCGGGAGCTGTTTTTT. Translated: CASSIVWDTHRELFF. Using reference TRBV7-8 and TRBJ2-2 for the parts outside the CDR3, the full variable domain is GAGVSQSPRYKVAKRGQDVALRCDPISGHVSLFWYQQALGQGPEFLTYFQNEAQLDKSGLPSDRFFAERPEGSVSTLKIQRTQQEDSAVYLCASSIVWDTHRELFFGEGSRLTVL.

The chain uses TRBV20-1 and TRBJ1-5; D is undetermined. Germline V lookup: CDR1 DFQATT, CDR2 SNEGSKA (reference sequence). The CDR3 spans 14 residues. Trimming took 3 bases from V and 3 from J, leaving 12 bases between them. For the CDR3, the DNA is TGCAGTGCTAGTGAAGAGGAGCCCAATCAGCCCCAGCATTTT. Its protein is CSASEEEPNQPQHF.

This chain links TRBV3-1 (or the pseudogene TRBV3-2) with TRBJ2-4; D unclear. This CDR3 spans 16 amino acids. Trimming stripped 7 bases from V and 0 bases from J, with 16 bases between. Looked up from germline, CDR1 is LGHDT and CDR2 is YNNKEL (reference sequence). CDR3 amino acids: CASTPGTTLAKNIQYF. The DNA of the CDR3 is TGTGCCAGCACTCCAGGTACAACCCTAGCCAAAAACATTCAGTACTTC.

The chain couples TRBV12-5 to TRBJ1-5; no firm D call. From germline, CDR1 is LGHNT and CDR2 FRNRAP. V lost 6 bases, J lost 5 bases, and 8 bases lay in between. CDR3 length equals 12 residues. The CDR3 reads CASGGIDQPQHF. The CDR3 DNA reads as TGTGCTAGTGGGGGCATCGATCAGCCCCAGCATTTT.

The genes are TRBV3-1 (or the pseudogene TRBV3-2) and TRBJ2-3; perhaps TRBD1 as D (5 bases). In germline, CDR1 is LGHDT, CDR2 YNNKEL (reference sequence). This CDR3 has 14 amino acids. V gave up 3 bases and J gave up 1 base, with 8 bases separating them. The CDR3 loop reads CASSQIGGTDTQYF. The CDR3 DNA sequence: TGTGCCAGCAGCCAGATAGGGGGCACAGATACGCAGTATTTT.

The rearrangement joins TRBV6-6 to TRBJ1-6, with D possibly matching TRBD1 (5 bases). CDR1 and CDR2 from the germline V gene are MNHNY and SVGAGI (reference sequence). The CDR3 runs 14 residues. V lost 7 bases and J 8 bases, leaving 15 bases between the germline ends. CDR3 coding DNA: TGTGCCAGCATTAAAGACAGCCCTTATTCACCCCTCCACTTT. This sequence encodes CASIKDSPYSPLHF.

The chain couples TRBV6-5 to TRBJ2-2, with 9 bases matching TRBD1. The germline gives CDR1 MNHEY, CDR2 SVGAGI. J lost 1 base, V lost 2 bases, and 2 bases had no gene match. The CDR3 contains 16 residues. Here the CDR3 DNA reads TGTGCCAGCAGTTACCGACAGGGGGTGAACACCGGGGAGCTGTTTTTT. Translating gives CASSYRQGVNTGELFF.

The chain carries TRBV6-5 and TRBJ1-6, with 11 bases lining up with TRBD1. Looked up from germline, CDR1 is MNHEY and CDR2 is SVGAGI. The CDR3 runs to 14 residues. Unmatched junction bases numbered 4, after V lost 6 bases and J lost 9 bases. The CDR3 DNA is TGTGCCAGCAGCGGACAGGGGGCGGGTTCACCCCTCCACTTT. Translating it yields CASSGQGAGSPLHF.

The chain links TRBV6-2 or TRBV6-3 to TRBJ2-4; no clear D. Per the germline V gene, CDR1 is MNHEY and CDR2 is SVGEGT. Trimming removed 6 bases from V and 9 bases from J, with 15 bases in between. There are 13 residues in the CDR3. CDR3 nucleotides: TGTGCCAGCAGCTCTAGATTCCGGCCCATTCAGTACTTC. It codes for CASSSRFRPIQYF.

The count of this clone is one. The rearrangement uses TRBV30 and TRBJ1-5; D not resolved. This CDR3 contains 13 residues. Germline V lookup: CDR1 GTSNPN, CDR2 SVGIG (reference sequence). Between the trimmed V and J ends, which lost 5 bases and 6 bases, there was a span of 14 bases. The CDR3 is CAWQQGRAQPQHF. The CDR3 bases are TGTGCCTGGCAACAAGGGCGGGCTCAGCCCCAGCATTTT.

The chain is built from TRBV11-3 and TRBJ2-7; tentative D call: TRBD1 (6 bases). CDR3 length: 13 residues. Germline-derived CDR1 and CDR2 are SGHNT and YENEEA. V dropped 4 bases and J dropped 7 bases, with 14 bases sitting between them. The CDR3 nucleotides read TGTGCCAGCAGCTCCCAGGGGCTCGGAGAGCAGTACTTC. This translates into CASSSQGLGEQYF. The full variable domain, with the rest looked up from reference TRBV11-3 and TRBJ2-7, is EAGVVQSPRYKIIEKKQPVAFWCNPISGHNTLYWYLQNLGQGPELLIRYENEEAVDDSQLPKDRFSAERLKGVDSTLKIQPAELGDSAVYLCASSSQGLGEQYFGPGTRLTVT.

The chain joins TRBV7-6 to TRBJ2-6; possibly TRBD2 for D (6 bases). CDR3 length: 17 amino acids. With 4 bases removed from V and 0 bases from J, the gap between germline ends came to 13 bases. Germline CDR1 SGHVS, CDR2 FNYEAQ. CDR3 sequence reads: CASSWGGFGSGANVLTF. CDR3 DNA: TGTGCCAGCAGCTGGGGAGGTTTTGGCTCTGGGGCCAACGTCCTGACTTTC.

V gene TRBV6-5 combines with J gene TRBJ1-3; D ambiguous. This CDR3 has 15 residues. Looked up from germline, CDR1 is MNHEY and CDR2 is SVGAGI. Trimming left V 2 bases short and J 0 bases short, with 8 bases between. The CDR3 DNA reads as TGTGCCAGCAGTTACCGACAAGTCTCTGGAAACACCATATATTTT. This sequence encodes CASSYRQVSGNTIYF.

As regards this clone: One end of the junction is discordant with germline, which a read error may explain. This chain joins TRBV5-4 and TRBJ1-2, with D possibly TRBD1 on 5 matching bases. There are 14 residues in the CDR3. In germline, CDR1 is SGHNT, CDR2 YYREEE (reference sequence). CDR3 protein: CASSSPDGAYSYTF. CDR3 bases: TGTGCCAGCAGCTCCCCCGATGGGGCCTATAGCTACACCTTC.

This chain connects TRBV29-1 to TRBJ2-4; 9 bases line up with TRBD2. The V and J ends lost 1 base and 7 bases, in that order; junction bases with no gene match: 11. Per germline, CDR1 SQVTM and CDR2 ANQGSEA. The length of the CDR3 is 16 residues. The CDR3 DNA reads TGCAGCGTTGAAGGGGGGAACCTAGCGGGGCCGAACATTCAGTACTTC. Translated, it gives CSVEGGNLAGPNIQYF.

The CDR3 loop is CASSPMDRSGYTF. In DNA, the CDR3 is TGTGCCAGCTCACCCATGGACAGGAGCGGCTACACCTTC. This chain uses TRBV18 with TRBJ1-2, with 7 bases that match TRBD1. V was pared by 3 bases and J by 8 bases, with 6 bases of the junction left unmatched. Germline values: CDR1 KGHSH, CDR2 LQKENI. The CDR3 has 13 residues.

V is TRBV6-5 and J is TRBJ1-4; a weak D match, TRBD1 (6 bases). CDR1 is MNHEY, CDR2 SVGAGI, per germline. There are 14 residues in the CDR3. Between the trimmed V and J ends, which lost 2 bases and 5 bases, there was a span of 9 bases. Written as DNA, the CDR3 is TGTGCCAGCAGTTACCTGGGGGCCAATGAAAAACTGTTTTTT. Translating gives CASSYLGANEKLFF.

J is TRBJ2-7 and V is TRBV5-1, with TRBD1 identical over 7 bases. CDR1 is SGHRS and CDR2 is YFSETQ in the germline V gene. The CDR3 spans 14 residues. Trimming removed 4 bases from V and 0 bases from J; junction bases left unmatched: 4. The CDR3 DNA reads TGCGCCAGCAGCGAGACAGGGAGCTCCTACGAGCAGTACTTC. Translating it yields CASSETGSSYEQYF. Filled out from reference TRBV5-1 and TRBJ2-7, the complete variable domain reads KAGVTQTPRYLIKTRGQQVTLSCSPISGHRSVSWYQQTPGQGLQFLFEYFSETQRNKGNFPGRFSGRQFSNSRSEMNVSTLELGDSALYLCASSETGSSYEQYFGPGTRLTVT.

The chain uses TRBV30 and TRBJ2-3; TRBD2 matches 8 bases. Losses at the gene ends were 4 bases for V and 5 bases for J; bases not matched to a gene: 11. The CDR3 contains 15 residues. Germline CDR1 and CDR2: GTSNPN and SVGIG (reference sequence). In DNA form, the CDR3 reads TGTGCCTGGACCTTGGGGGCGGGAGGAATAGATACGCAGTATTTT. This sequence encodes CAWTLGAGGIDTQYF.

There are a few counts of this clone. The rearrangement uses TRBV18 and TRBJ2-7, with D possibly TRBD1 on 6 matching bases. CDR3 size: 13 residues. V shed 5 bases and J shed 4 bases, with 12 bases lying between them. Germline V lookup: CDR1 KGHSH, CDR2 LQKENI. CDR3 loop: CASSVQGEYEQYF. The CDR3 DNA reads as TGTGCCAGCTCAGTACAGGGCGAATACGAGCAGTACTTC.

The rearrangement uses TRBV5-8 and TRBJ2-2, with TRBD1 identical over 9 bases. CDR1 is SGHTS, CDR2 YDEGEE, per germline. V lost 2 bases, J lost 7 bases, and 3 bases stayed unmatched. The CDR3 covers 14 residues. In DNA form, the CDR3 reads TGTGCCAGCAGCTTTGACAGGGGGAGCGGGGAGCTGTTTTTT. Translation: CASSFDRGSGELFF.

This clone was seen a few times. The chain couples TRBV19 to TRBJ2-7; possible D gene TRBD1, 7 bases. V was trimmed by 3 bases and J by 4 bases, leaving 16 bases between them. The germline V gene encodes CDR1 LNHDA and CDR2 SQIVND (reference sequence). The CDR3 runs to 15 residues. In DNA form, the CDR3 reads TGTGCCAGTAGTATTCTTCAGGGGGGCCGGTACGAGCAGTACTTC. Translated, it gives CASSILQGGRYEQYF.

This chain's CDR3 is CAWSVRDFNNSPLHF. Here the CDR3 DNA reads TGTGCCTGGAGTGTACGGGATTTCAATAATTCACCCCTCCACTTT. The chain recombines TRBV30 with TRBJ1-6, with D unresolved. Germline V CDR1 and CDR2: GTSNPN, SVGIG (reference sequence). V was cut by 0 bases and J by 5 bases, with 11 bases left in between. The CDR3 has 15 amino acids.

This chain links TRBV6-5 with TRBJ2-2, with 9 bases fitting TRBD1. Germline CDR1 and CDR2: MNHEY and SVGAGI. CDR3 length: 15 amino acids. Trimming cost V 3 bases and J 3 bases; bases outside gene matches: 2. CDR3 in DNA: TGTGCCAGCAGTTATGGGGACAGGGACACCGGGGAGCTGTTTTTT. Amino acids: CASSYGDRDTGELFF.